Listed below are T cell receptor beta chains from one sample, sequenced in a study of cytomegalovirus exposure and HLA in healthy donors. Here immunoSEQ multiplex PCR was the method, and the copy in TCRdb shows in-frame clones only, minus some. The sample yields some 54,000 clones, 90% seen once. Sequenced sample: PBMCs. All receptors derive from a man aged 18 to 30 in good health and CMV-seronegative. Both conserved end residues are part of each CDR3. The D gene is left open where the match is weak.

V: TRBV5-4
J: TRBJ2-1
D: TRBD2
CDR3: CASSLGEGGNEQFF

V: TRBV7-3
J: TRBJ2-1
D: .
CDR3: CASSAQGGSYNEQFF

V: TRBV6-5
J: TRBJ1-1
D: TRBD1
CDR3: CASSYSGGGRIEAFF

V: TRBV28
J: TRBJ2-1
D: .
CDR3: CASSLRGQNYNEQFF

V: TRBV5-1
J: TRBJ2-5
D: TRBD2
CDR3: CASSLNGGGQETQYF

V: TRBV5-6
J: TRBJ2-7
D: TRBD1
CDR3: CASSFGDSRSYEQYF

V: TRBV11-1
J: TRBJ2-6
D: .
CDR3: CASSHGTRTLLSGANVLTF

V: TRBV18
J: TRBJ1-4
D: .
CDR3: CASSVQGAANEKLFF

V: TRBV7-8
J: TRBJ2-3
D: TRBD2
CDR3: CASSSSGRAGDTQYF

V: TRBV11-2
J: TRBJ2-1
D: TRBD2
CDR3: CASSLDLVLAGYNEQFF

V: TRBV7-3
J: TRBJ2-1
D: .
CDR3: CASSLVAGSPYNEQFF

V: TRBV19
J: TRBJ1-4
D: .
CDR3: CASSIVVRMTTNEKLFF

V: TRBV2
J: TRBJ2-7
D: .
CDR3: CASSDGTGSYEQYF

V: TRBV13
J: TRBJ2-5
D: .
CDR3: CASSSLEVRPRTQYF

V: TRBV30
J: TRBJ2-1
D: .
CDR3: CAWSGPGDNEQFF

V: TRBV18
J: TRBJ1-1
D: TRBD1
CDR3: CASSLRTGHDTEAFF

V: TRBV15
J: TRBJ2-1
D: TRBD2
CDR3: CATSSARGGGLADNEQFF

V: TRBV6-5
J: TRBJ2-1
D: .
CDR3: CASSYSSTYNEQFF

V: TRBV7-9
J: TRBJ1-5
D: .
CDR3: CASSLAGGNQPQHF

V: TRBV19
J: TRBJ2-3
D: .
CDR3: CASTRTGRETDTQYF

V: TRBV7-9
J: TRBJ2-4
D: TRBD2
CDR3: CASSFGLAPLDF

V: TRBV9
J: TRBJ2-2
D: TRBD2
CDR3: CASSVVTSGTGELFF

V: TRBV28
J: TRBJ2-2
D: TRBD2
CDR3: CASEKRESGELFF

V: TRBV6-1
J: TRBJ1-5
D: TRBD1
CDR3: CASSQGAHNQPQHF

V: TRBV28
J: TRBJ2-1
D: .
CDR3: CASSKSQGGINEQFF

V: TRBV11-2
J: TRBJ2-1
D: .
CDR3: CASSLWGQNEQFF

V: TRBV19
J: TRBJ2-1
D: TRBD1
CDR3: CASSITGTVYNEQFF

V: TRBV6-1
J: TRBJ1-4
D: .
CDR3: CASSTTGNGNEKLFF